Detailed here is one T cell receptor (beta chain). Autoimmune disease history or systemic immunosuppression meant exclusion. Libraries were prepared by immunoSEQ multiplex PCR; TCRdb keeps only in-frame clonotypes and omits some of them. The sample lists tens of thousands of clones, over 80% occurring once. The data derive from a study of OX40 agonist ivuxolimab in advanced cancers. Study as a whole: The study enrolled dose-escalation patients with hepatocellular carcinoma, melanoma, renal cell or head and neck cancer. A male proportion of approximately 80% was recorded, with mean age approximately 60 years and range about 23 to 90.

Germline CDR1 reads MNHEY; CDR2 reads SMNVEV (reference sequence). The V segment lost 5 bases and the J segment 5 bases; nucleotides outside the gene matches: 3. The CDR3 spans 15 residues. The input for sequencing was CD4+ or CD8+ T cells sorted from blood, taken in a trial of the OX40 agonist ivuxolimab. The TCR sequence derives from an adult with an advanced solid tumor such as melanoma, head and neck, liver or kidney cancer. This chain links TRBV27 with TRBJ2-1; 13 nucleotides line up with TRBD2. The CDR3 region has the DNA TGTGCCAGCAGTACAGGGACTAGCGGGAACAATGAGCAGTTCTTC. Its protein is CASSTGTSGNNEQFF.